There are a few counts of the clone carrying this T cell receptor (beta chain). The target antigen is unknown. TCRdb re-called the PCR reads through MiXCR. The sample has approximately 32,000 clones; 33% are singletons. The data belong to a study of metastatic and nonmetastatic thyroid tumors. Each patient came to thyroid surgery without any prior treatment (of any kind). Study findings and constraints: Relative to benign nodules, malignant thyroid tumors were reportedly characterized by significantly elevated TCR beta diversity in blood and tumor.

The specimen was tumor tissue. This TCR came from a female donor with papillary thyroid cancer or a benign thyroid nodule (not recorded which). Some clones in this sample may be carry-over from other donors' samples.

CDR3 in amino acids: CASSSPERIVNQPQHF. The DNA for the CDR3 is TGTGCCAGCAGTAGTCCGGAACGGATAGTCAATCAGCCCCAGCATTTT. The chain links TRBV6-1 to TRBJ1-5; D gene ambiguous. The V and J ends lost 5 bases and 3 bases respectively, with 17 bases between them. Germline V gene data show CDR1 as MNHNS and CDR2 as SASEGT. The CDR3 length is 16 residues.